The entry that follows covers one TCR beta chain sequence. Antigen specificity is unknown. This entry comes from a study of shared clonotypes between healthy human individuals. General study points: Clonotypes shared by all four donors outscored non-shared clonotypes in generation probability.

Running of the assay took place at deep level. Only in-frame clones appear in the TCRdb table, and some are missing; sequencing was by immunoSEQ multiplex PCR. The sample lists under 1,100,000 clones, about 70% occurring once. The receptor's source is a man between 18 and 35 years old in good health. The source material was memory CD4+ T cells sorted from blood. Subset meaning: CD45RA-negative fraction.

The CDR3 DNA reads TGTGCCAGCAGACTTGGACGGGCTAACACCGGGGAGCTGTTTTTT. Translation: CASRLGRANTGELFF. This chain links TRBV27 with TRBJ2-2; D unresolved. Deletions cut 6 bases from V and 2 bases from J, with 13 bases between. The CDR3 is made up of 15 amino acids. Germline CDR1 MNHEY, CDR2 SMNVEV (reference sequence).